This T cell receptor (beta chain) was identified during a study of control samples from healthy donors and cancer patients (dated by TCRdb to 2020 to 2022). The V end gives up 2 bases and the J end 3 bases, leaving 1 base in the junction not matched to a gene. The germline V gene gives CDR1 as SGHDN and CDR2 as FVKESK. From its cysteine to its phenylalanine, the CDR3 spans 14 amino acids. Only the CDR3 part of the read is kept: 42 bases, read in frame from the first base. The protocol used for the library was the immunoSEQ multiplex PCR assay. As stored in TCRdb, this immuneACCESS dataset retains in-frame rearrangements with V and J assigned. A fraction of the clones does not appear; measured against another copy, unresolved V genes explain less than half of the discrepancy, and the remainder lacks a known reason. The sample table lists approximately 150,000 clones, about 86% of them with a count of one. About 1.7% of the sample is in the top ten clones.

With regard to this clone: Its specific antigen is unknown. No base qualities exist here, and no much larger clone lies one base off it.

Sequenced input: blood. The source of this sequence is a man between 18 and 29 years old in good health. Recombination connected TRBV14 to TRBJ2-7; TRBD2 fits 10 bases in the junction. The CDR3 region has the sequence CASSQLAGDYEQYF. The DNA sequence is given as TGTGCCAGCAGCCAACTAGCGGGGGACTACGAGCAGTACTTC.